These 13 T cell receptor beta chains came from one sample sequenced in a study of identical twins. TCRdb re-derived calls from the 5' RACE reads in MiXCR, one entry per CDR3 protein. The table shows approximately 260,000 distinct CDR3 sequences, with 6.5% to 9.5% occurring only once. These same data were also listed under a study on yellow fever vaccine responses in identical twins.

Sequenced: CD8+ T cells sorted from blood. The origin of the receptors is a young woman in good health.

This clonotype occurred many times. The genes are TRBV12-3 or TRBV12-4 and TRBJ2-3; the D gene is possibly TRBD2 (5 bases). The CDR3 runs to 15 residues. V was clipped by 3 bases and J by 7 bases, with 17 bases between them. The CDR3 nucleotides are TGTGCCAGCAGTTTGATCGGGTTGGAGGAGAATACGCAGTATTTT. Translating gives CASSLIGLEENTQYF.

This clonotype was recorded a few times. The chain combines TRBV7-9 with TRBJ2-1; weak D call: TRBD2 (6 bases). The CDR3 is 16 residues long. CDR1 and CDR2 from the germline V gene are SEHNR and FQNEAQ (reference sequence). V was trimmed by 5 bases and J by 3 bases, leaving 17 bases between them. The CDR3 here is CASSPARLANYNEQFF. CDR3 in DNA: TGTGCCAGCAGCCCTGCCCGCCTAGCGAACTACAATGAGCAGTTCTTC. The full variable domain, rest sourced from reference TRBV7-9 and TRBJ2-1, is DTGVSQNPRHKITKRGQNVTFRCDPISEHNRLYWYRQTLGQGPEFLTYFQNEAQLEKSRLLSDRFSAERPKGSFSTLEIQRTEQGDSAMYLCASSPARLANYNEQFFGPGTRLTVL.

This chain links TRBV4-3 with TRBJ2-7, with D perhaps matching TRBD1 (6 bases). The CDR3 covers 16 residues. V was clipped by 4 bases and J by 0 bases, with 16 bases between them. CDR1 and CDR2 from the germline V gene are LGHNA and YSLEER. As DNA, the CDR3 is TGCGCCAGCAGCCTTGAGACCGGGACACTCTCCTACGAGCAGTACTTC. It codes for CASSLETGTLSYEQYF.

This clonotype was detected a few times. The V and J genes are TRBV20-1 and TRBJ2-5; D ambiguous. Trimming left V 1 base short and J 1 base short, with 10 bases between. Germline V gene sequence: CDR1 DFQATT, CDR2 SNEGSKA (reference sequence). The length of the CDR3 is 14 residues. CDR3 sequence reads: CSARGRSAQETQYF. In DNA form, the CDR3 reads TGCAGTGCTAGAGGACGGTCGGCCCAAGAGACCCAGTACTTC.

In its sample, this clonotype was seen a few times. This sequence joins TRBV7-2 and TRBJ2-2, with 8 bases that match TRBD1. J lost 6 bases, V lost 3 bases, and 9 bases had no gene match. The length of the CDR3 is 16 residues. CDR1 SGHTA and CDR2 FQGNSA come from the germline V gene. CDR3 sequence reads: CASSLPVNRGAGELFF. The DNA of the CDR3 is TGTGCCAGCAGCTTGCCGGTGAACAGGGGGGCCGGGGAGCTGTTTTTT.

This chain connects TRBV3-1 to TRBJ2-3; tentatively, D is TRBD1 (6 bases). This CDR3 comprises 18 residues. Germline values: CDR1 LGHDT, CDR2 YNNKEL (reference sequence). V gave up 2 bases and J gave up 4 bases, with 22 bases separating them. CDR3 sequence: CASSQSGTTIGPADTQYF. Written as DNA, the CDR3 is TGTGCCAGCAGCCAATCCGGGACAACCATTGGACCCGCAGATACGCAGTATTTT.

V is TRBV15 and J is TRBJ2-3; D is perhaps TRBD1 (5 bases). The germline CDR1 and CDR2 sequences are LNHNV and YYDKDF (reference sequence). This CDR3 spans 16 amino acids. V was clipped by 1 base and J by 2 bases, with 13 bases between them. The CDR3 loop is CATSRVPTEDTDTQYF. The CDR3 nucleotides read TGTGCCACCAGCAGAGTCCCGACAGAAGACACAGATACGCAGTATTTT.

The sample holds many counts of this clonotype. The CDR3 DNA follows: TGTGCCAGCCGGAGCCCTCCCCTCCACTTT. Translated: CASRSPPLHF. J is TRBJ1-6 and V is TRBV25-1; D not certain. Germline V lookup: CDR1 MGHDK, CDR2 SYGVNS. This CDR3 is 10 amino acids long. The germline V and J ends were trimmed by 8 bases and 13 bases, with 9 bases remaining between them.

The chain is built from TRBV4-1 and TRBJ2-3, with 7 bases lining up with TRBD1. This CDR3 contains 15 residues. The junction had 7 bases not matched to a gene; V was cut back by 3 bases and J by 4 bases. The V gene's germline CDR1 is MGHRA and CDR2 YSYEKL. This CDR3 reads CASSQSQGMADTQYF. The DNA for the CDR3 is TGCGCCAGCAGCCAGTCACAGGGGATGGCAGATACGCAGTATTTT.

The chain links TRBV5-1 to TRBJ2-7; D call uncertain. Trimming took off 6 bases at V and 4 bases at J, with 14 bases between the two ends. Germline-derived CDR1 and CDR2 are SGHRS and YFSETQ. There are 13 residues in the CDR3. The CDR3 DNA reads TGCGCCAGCACCCTCGCCCCAACTTACGAGCAGTACTTC. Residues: CASTLAPTYEQYF.

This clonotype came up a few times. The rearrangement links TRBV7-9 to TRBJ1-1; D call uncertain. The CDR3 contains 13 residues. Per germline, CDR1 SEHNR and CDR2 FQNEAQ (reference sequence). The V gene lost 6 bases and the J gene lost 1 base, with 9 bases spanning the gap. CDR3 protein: CASREAANTEAFF. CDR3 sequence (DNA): TGTGCCAGCAGAGAGGCAGCGAACACTGAAGCTTTCTTT.

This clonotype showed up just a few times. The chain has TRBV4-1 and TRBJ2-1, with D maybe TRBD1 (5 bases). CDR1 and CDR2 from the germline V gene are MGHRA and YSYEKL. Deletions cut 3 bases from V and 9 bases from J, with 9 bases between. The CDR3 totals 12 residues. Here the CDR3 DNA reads TGCGCCAGCAGCCATGGACAAGTTGAGCAGTTCTTC. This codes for CASSHGQVEQFF.

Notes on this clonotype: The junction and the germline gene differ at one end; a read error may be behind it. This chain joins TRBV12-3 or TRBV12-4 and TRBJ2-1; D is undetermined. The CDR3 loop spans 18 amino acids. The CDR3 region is CAISLVSGRTNRVNEQFF. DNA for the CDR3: TGTGCCATCAGTTTAGTTTCGGGCCGCACCAACCGAGTCAATGAGCAGTTCTTC.